A selection of T cell receptor beta chains follows, all from one sample in a study of T-cell reconstitution after alpha-beta-depleted transplantation in children. MiXCR, applied by TCRdb to the PCR reads, yields one record per CDR3 protein. The data show some 830,000 distinct CDR3 sequences, with 15% to 20% seen just once and 5% held by the top ten. Sequenced material: PBMCs, mostly from graft donor cells, taken 360 days after TCRalphabeta/CD19-depleted stem cell transplant. These TCRs come from a male patient aged 10-17 years who had a stem cell transplant for acute lymphoblastic leukemia, so the T cells may come from the graft donor. The CDR3 runs from the conserved cysteine through the conserved F or W. Each record gives: D gene, V gene, J gene, clone size, CDR3 DNA, CDR3 protein. The D gene is left open where the match is weak. A row's size may be missing; if present it is once, few, many or a size class.

d_gene: .
v_gene: TRBV7-6
j_gene: TRBJ2-2
abundance: many
CDR3nt: TGTGCCAGCAGCTTACTCCAGGTTCTACAGGTTAACACCGGGGAGCTGTTTTTT
CDR3aa: CASSLLQVLQVNTGELFF

d_gene: .
v_gene: TRBV7-3
j_gene: TRBJ2-2
abundance: many
CDR3nt: TGTGCCAGCAGCTTAAGCTATTCGAACACCGGGGAGCTGTTTTTT
CDR3aa: CASSLSYSNTGELFF

d_gene: TRBD1
v_gene: TRBV4-1
j_gene: TRBJ2-7
abundance: .
CDR3nt: TGCGCCAGCAGCCAAGATCTTAGATCTGGGCTAGGGGGCGAATACGAGCAGTACTTC
CDR3aa: CASSQDLRSGLGGEYEQYF

d_gene: TRBD1
v_gene: TRBV5-1
j_gene: TRBJ2-4
abundance: .
CDR3nt: TGCGCCAGCAGCAGGGGGACAGGGGAGGTCATTCAGTACTTC
CDR3aa: CASSRGTGEVIQYF

d_gene: .
v_gene: TRBV27
j_gene: TRBJ1-1
abundance: .
CDR3nt: TGTGCCAGCAGTTTAGCGGGTGTGGGGTGGGCGAGCACTGAAGCTTTCTTT
CDR3aa: CASSLAGVGWASTEAFF

d_gene: TRBD2
v_gene: TRBV24-1
j_gene: TRBJ2-1
abundance: .
CDR3nt: TGTGCCACCAGTGATCCTAGCGGGAACGATGAGCAGTTCTTC
CDR3aa: CATSDPSGNDEQFF

d_gene: .
v_gene: TRBV5-1
j_gene: TRBJ2-6
abundance: many
CDR3nt: TGCGCCAGCAGCTTGGCCAATGGTGTCCTCTCTGGGGCCAACGTCCTGACTTTC
CDR3aa: CASSLANGVLSGANVLTF

d_gene: .
v_gene: TRBV20-1
j_gene: TRBJ2-1
abundance: .
CDR3nt: TGCAGTGCAGCCCGCCTCAATGAGCAGTTCTTC
CDR3aa: CSAARLNEQFF

d_gene: .
v_gene: TRBV7-1
j_gene: TRBJ2-5
abundance: .
CDR3nt: TGTGCCAGCAGAGGGACCGCTAAGGGCGAGACCCAGTACTTC
CDR3aa: CASRGTAKGETQYF

d_gene: TRBD2
v_gene: TRBV5-5
j_gene: TRBJ2-1
abundance: .
CDR3nt: TGTGCCAGCAGCCTACGGACTAGCGGGAGTTATGAGCAGTTCTTC
CDR3aa: CASSLRTSGSYEQFF

d_gene: TRBD2
v_gene: TRBV15
j_gene: TRBJ2-1
abundance: many
CDR3nt: TGTGCCACCAGCAGAGACAAACTAGCGAATGAGCAGTTCTTC
CDR3aa: CATSRDKLANEQFF

d_gene: .
v_gene: TRBV4-2
j_gene: TRBJ2-5
abundance: many
CDR3nt: TGTGCCAGCAGCCTGGGGACTCCCCGGGAGACCCAGTACTTC
CDR3aa: CASSLGTPRETQYF

d_gene: TRBD1
v_gene: TRBV5-1
j_gene: TRBJ2-7
abundance: many
CDR3nt: TGCGCCAGCAGCCCAGGACAGGGCCCCTACGAGCAGTACTTC
CDR3aa: CASSPGQGPYEQYF

d_gene: .
v_gene: TRBV5-1
j_gene: TRBJ2-5
abundance: few
CDR3nt: TGCGCCAGCAGCTCGGGGGACAGCCGAGAGACCCAGTACTTC
CDR3aa: CASSSGDSRETQYF

d_gene: .
v_gene: TRBV5-1
j_gene: TRBJ2-6
abundance: few
CDR3nt: TGCGCCAGCAGCTTGGATTGGGCCCTGAAGCTTATGGGACAAAGAAGCTCTGGGGCCAACGTCCTGACTTTC
CDR3aa: CASSLDWALKLMGQRSSGANVLTF

d_gene: .
v_gene: TRBV20-1
j_gene: TRBJ2-7
abundance: .
CDR3nt: TGCAGTGCTAGGGGACGGGCCCTGGAGCAGTACTTC
CDR3aa: CSARGRALEQYF

d_gene: .
v_gene: TRBV5-1
j_gene: TRBJ2-3
abundance: .
CDR3nt: TGCGCCAGCAGCTTGGGCGCCGCACTAGCTGATACGCAGTATTTT
CDR3aa: CASSLGAALADTQYF

d_gene: .
v_gene: TRBV9
j_gene: TRBJ2-1
abundance: few
CDR3nt: TGTGCCAGCAGCGTGGGGGGGCTTTCCTCGGGGGAGCAGTTCTTC
CDR3aa: CASSVGGLSSGEQFF

d_gene: TRBD2
v_gene: TRBV27
j_gene: TRBJ2-3
abundance: few
CDR3nt: TGTGCCAGCAGCCCTAGCGGGAGTCCCGGATCAGATACGCAGTATTTT
CDR3aa: CASSPSGSPGSDTQYF

d_gene: TRBD1
v_gene: TRBV29-1
j_gene: TRBJ1-2
abundance: few
CDR3nt: TGCAGCGGCACCCCCAGGGGGGAAAGGGGCTACACCTTC
CDR3aa: CSGTPRGERGYTF

d_gene: .
v_gene: TRBV12-3/TRBV12-4
j_gene: TRBJ2-5
abundance: few
CDR3nt: TGTGCCAGCAGCCGAGGGGAGTGGGTGACCCAGTACTTC
CDR3aa: CASSRGEWVTQYF

d_gene: TRBD2
v_gene: TRBV2
j_gene: TRBJ2-2
abundance: few
CDR3nt: TGTGCCAGCAGGCCCGGACTAGGGTCGTGGGAGCTGTTTTTT
CDR3aa: CASRPGLGSWELFF

d_gene: .
v_gene: TRBV20-1
j_gene: TRBJ2-3
abundance: .
CDR3nt: TGCAGTGCTAGAATGGAGCTAGCATCAGATACGCAGTATTTT
CDR3aa: CSARMELASDTQYF

d_gene: TRBD2
v_gene: TRBV5-1
j_gene: TRBJ2-7
abundance: few
CDR3nt: TGCGCCAGCAGCTTACAGCGGCGGGAGGTGCCCTACGAGCAGTACTTC
CDR3aa: CASSLQRREVPYEQYF

d_gene: .
v_gene: TRBV10-3
j_gene: TRBJ2-5
abundance: few
CDR3nt: TGTGCCATCAGTGGGGTCGGGGAGGCGAGGACCCAGTACTTC
CDR3aa: CAISGVGEARTQYF

d_gene: .
v_gene: TRBV2
j_gene: TRBJ2-1
abundance: .
CDR3nt: TGTGCCAGCAGTGGGTGGACGGACAATGAGCAGTTCTTC
CDR3aa: CASSGWTDNEQFF

d_gene: TRBD1
v_gene: TRBV12-3/TRBV12-4
j_gene: TRBJ2-6
abundance: few
CDR3nt: TGTGCCAGCAGTACCTATCCCGGGACAGGGGGTCCTGGGGCCAACGTCCTGACTTTC
CDR3aa: CASSTYPGTGGPGANVLTF

d_gene: TRBD1
v_gene: TRBV5-1
j_gene: TRBJ1-5
abundance: few
CDR3nt: TGCGCCAGCAGCTTGGTACTGGACAGGGAGTATAGCAATCAGCCCCAGCATTTT
CDR3aa: CASSLVLDREYSNQPQHF

d_gene: .
v_gene: TRBV5-1
j_gene: TRBJ2-2
abundance: many
CDR3nt: TGCGCCAGCACAGCGCGCCAGGGATTAGGCACCGGGGAGCTGTTTTTT
CDR3aa: CASTARQGLGTGELFF

d_gene: .
v_gene: TRBV20-1
j_gene: TRBJ2-1
abundance: few
CDR3nt: TGCAGTTCCTTACCAGACCTGAGCTCCTACAATGAGCAGTTCTTC
CDR3aa: CSSLPDLSSYNEQFF

d_gene: TRBD2
v_gene: TRBV13
j_gene: TRBJ2-1
abundance: .
CDR3nt: TGTGCCAGCAGCTTCCTTAGCGGGGTCTCCTACAATGAGCAGTTCTTC
CDR3aa: CASSFLSGVSYNEQFF

d_gene: TRBD2
v_gene: TRBV5-1
j_gene: TRBJ2-2
abundance: .
CDR3nt: TGCGCCAGCAGCCCCGGACTAGCGTTTAACACCGGGGAGCTGTTTTTT
CDR3aa: CASSPGLAFNTGELFF

d_gene: .
v_gene: TRBV5-1
j_gene: TRBJ2-1
abundance: .
CDR3nt: TGCGCCATCAAACAGGGCACTGAGCAGTTCTTC
CDR3aa: CAIKQGTEQFF

d_gene: .
v_gene: TRBV4-3
j_gene: TRBJ2-3
abundance: .
CDR3nt: TGCGCCAGCAGCCCGCCCGGAGGTCCCCAATCAGATACGCAGTATTTT
CDR3aa: CASSPPGGPQSDTQYF

d_gene: .
v_gene: TRBV2
j_gene: TRBJ1-5
abundance: many
CDR3nt: TGTGCCAGCAGGGACGGAAATCAGCCCCAGCATTTT
CDR3aa: CASRDGNQPQHF

d_gene: .
v_gene: TRBV20-1
j_gene: TRBJ1-1
abundance: few
CDR3nt: TGCAGTGCTAGAGATCCTGGGTCTAGGGGAGCTTTCTTT
CDR3aa: CSARDPGSRGAFF

d_gene: .
v_gene: TRBV10-2
j_gene: TRBJ1-3
abundance: .
CDR3nt: TGCGCCAGCAGCCCTCACAGGGACCCACCGGGAAACACCATATATTTT
CDR3aa: CASSPHRDPPGNTIYF

d_gene: .
v_gene: TRBV18
j_gene: TRBJ1-5
abundance: once
CDR3nt: TGTGCCAGCTCCGGGGTCAATCAGCCCCAGCATTTT
CDR3aa: CASSGVNQPQHF

d_gene: .
v_gene: TRBV29-1
j_gene: TRBJ1-2
abundance: .
CDR3nt: TGCAGCGTTGAAGATCTGGGGACAACGTATGGCTACACCTTC
CDR3aa: CSVEDLGTTYGYTF

d_gene: .
v_gene: TRBV15
j_gene: TRBJ1-1
abundance: few
CDR3nt: TGTGCCACCAGCAGCGTCGCACGGGGAACTGAAGCTTTCTTT
CDR3aa: CATSSVARGTEAFF

d_gene: .
v_gene: TRBV5-1
j_gene: TRBJ2-7
abundance: .
CDR3nt: TGCGCCAGCACCCAGGACGTCGACGAGCAGTACTTC
CDR3aa: CASTQDVDEQYF

d_gene: TRBD2
v_gene: TRBV20-1
j_gene: TRBJ2-4
abundance: many
CDR3nt: TGCAGTGCACAAATGGGGGGGAGTCGAGCCAAAAACATTCAGTACTTC
CDR3aa: CSAQMGGSRAKNIQYF

d_gene: .
v_gene: TRBV7-6
j_gene: TRBJ2-1
abundance: few
CDR3nt: TGTGCCAGCAGCTCCAACGGGATCTGGGACAATGAGCAGTTCTTC
CDR3aa: CASSSNGIWDNEQFF

d_gene: .
v_gene: TRBV3-1
j_gene: TRBJ2-1
abundance: many
CDR3nt: TGTGCCAGCAGCCTTCTAGCCGGCGCAGACAATGAGCAGTTCTTC
CDR3aa: CASSLLAGADNEQFF

d_gene: .
v_gene: TRBV7-8
j_gene: TRBJ2-3
abundance: few
CDR3nt: TGTGCCAGCAGCGAAAAGGACGTTACGCAGTATTTT
CDR3aa: CASSEKDVTQYF

d_gene: .
v_gene: TRBV18
j_gene: TRBJ2-7
abundance: many
CDR3nt: TGTGCCAGCTCTAGGGACGGTTCCTACGAGCAGTACTTC
CDR3aa: CASSRDGSYEQYF

d_gene: .
v_gene: TRBV7-3
j_gene: TRBJ2-1
abundance: .
CDR3nt: TGTGCCAGCAGCTTAAATCGCGTGCGACCCTCCTTC
CDR3aa: CASSLNRVRPSF

d_gene: .
v_gene: TRBV4-1
j_gene: TRBJ2-1
abundance: few
CDR3nt: TGCGCCAGCAGCCAAGGGCCAGGGAGTGGGGGAATACAGTTCTTC
CDR3aa: CASSQGPGSGGIQFF

d_gene: TRBD1
v_gene: TRBV4-1
j_gene: TRBJ2-1
abundance: few
CDR3nt: TGCGCCAGCAGCCCCTCCGGGACAGGGATCGGCGAGCAGTTCTTC
CDR3aa: CASSPSGTGIGEQFF